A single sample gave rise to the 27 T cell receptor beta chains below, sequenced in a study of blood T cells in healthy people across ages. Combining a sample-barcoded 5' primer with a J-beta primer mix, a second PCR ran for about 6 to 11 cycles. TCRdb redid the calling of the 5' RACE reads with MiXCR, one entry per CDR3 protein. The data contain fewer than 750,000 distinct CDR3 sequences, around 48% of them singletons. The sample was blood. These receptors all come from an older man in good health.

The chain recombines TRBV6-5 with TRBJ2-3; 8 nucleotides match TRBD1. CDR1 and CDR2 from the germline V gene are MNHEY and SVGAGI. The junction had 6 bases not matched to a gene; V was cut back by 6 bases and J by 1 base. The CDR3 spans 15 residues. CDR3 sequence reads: CASRQSGQGTDTQYF. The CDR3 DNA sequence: TGTGCCAGCAGACAATCGGGACAGGGCACAGATACGCAGTATTTT.

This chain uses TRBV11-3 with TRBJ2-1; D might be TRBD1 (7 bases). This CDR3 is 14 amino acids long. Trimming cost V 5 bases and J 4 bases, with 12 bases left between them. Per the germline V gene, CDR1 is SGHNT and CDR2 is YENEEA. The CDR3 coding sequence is TGTGCCAGCAGCCCGGGGGACAGATACAATGAGCAGTTCTTC. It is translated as CASSPGDRYNEQFF.

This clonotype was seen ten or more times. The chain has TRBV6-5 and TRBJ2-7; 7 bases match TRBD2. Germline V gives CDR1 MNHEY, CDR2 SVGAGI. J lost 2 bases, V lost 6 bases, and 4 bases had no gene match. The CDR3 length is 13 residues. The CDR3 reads CASRSGTTYEQYF. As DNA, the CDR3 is TGTGCCAGCAGGTCCGGGACTACCTACGAGCAGTACTTC.

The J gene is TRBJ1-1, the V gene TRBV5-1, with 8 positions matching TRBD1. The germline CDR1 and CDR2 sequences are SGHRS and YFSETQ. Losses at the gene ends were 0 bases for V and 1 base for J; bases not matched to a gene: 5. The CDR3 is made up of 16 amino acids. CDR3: CASSLASGTGNTEAFF. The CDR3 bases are TGCGCCAGCAGCTTGGCCTCCGGGACAGGGAACACTGAAGCTTTCTTT.

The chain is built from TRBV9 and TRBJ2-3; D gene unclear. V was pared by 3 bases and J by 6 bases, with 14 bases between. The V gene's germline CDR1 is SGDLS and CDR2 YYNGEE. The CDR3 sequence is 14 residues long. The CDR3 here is CASSAGPTVDTQYF. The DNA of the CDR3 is TGTGCCAGCAGCGCCGGCCCTACCGTGGATACGCAGTATTTT.

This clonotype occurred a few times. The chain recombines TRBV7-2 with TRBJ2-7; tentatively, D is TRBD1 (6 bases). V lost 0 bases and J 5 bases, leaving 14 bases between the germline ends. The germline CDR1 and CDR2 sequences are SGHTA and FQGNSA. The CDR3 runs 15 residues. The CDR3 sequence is CASSLAIGRGHEQYF. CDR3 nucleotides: TGTGCCAGCAGCTTAGCCATTGGCAGGGGCCACGAGCAGTACTTC. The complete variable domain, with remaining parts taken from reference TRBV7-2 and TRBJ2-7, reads GAGVSQSPSNKVTEKGKDVELRCDPISGHTALYWYRQSLGQGLEFLIYFQGNSAPDKSGLPSDRFSAERTGGSVSTLTIQRTQQEDSAVYLCASSLAIGRGHEQYFGPGTRLTVT.

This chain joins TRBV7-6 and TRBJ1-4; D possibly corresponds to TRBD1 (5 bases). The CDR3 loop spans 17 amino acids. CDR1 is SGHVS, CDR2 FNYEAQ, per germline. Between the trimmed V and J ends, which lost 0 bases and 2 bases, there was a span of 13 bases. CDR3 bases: TGTGCCAGCAGCTTAGCTGGGACCGCTAGTACTAATGAAAAACTGTTTTTT. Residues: CASSLAGTASTNEKLFF.

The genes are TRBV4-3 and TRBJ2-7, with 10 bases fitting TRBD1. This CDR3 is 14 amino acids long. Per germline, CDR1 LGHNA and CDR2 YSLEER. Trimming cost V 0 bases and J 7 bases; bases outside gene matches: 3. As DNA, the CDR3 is TGCGCCAGCAGCCAAGATGGGGGACAGGGGGAGCAGTACTTC. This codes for CASSQDGGQGEQYF.

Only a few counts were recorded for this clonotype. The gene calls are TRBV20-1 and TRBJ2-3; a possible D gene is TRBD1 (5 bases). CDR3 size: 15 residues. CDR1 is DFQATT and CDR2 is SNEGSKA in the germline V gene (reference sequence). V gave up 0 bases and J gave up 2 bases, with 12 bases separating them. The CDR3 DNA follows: TGCAGTGCTAGAGAACCCCGGACAACCACAGATACGCAGTATTTT. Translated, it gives CSAREPRTTTDTQYF.

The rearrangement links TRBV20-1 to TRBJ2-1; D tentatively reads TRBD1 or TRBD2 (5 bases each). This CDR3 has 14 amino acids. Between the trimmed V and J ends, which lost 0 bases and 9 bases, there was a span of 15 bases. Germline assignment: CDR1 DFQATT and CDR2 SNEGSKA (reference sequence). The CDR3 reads CSARDRGRAAEQFF. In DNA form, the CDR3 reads TGCAGTGCTAGAGATAGGGGACGGGCCGCTGAGCAGTTCTTC.

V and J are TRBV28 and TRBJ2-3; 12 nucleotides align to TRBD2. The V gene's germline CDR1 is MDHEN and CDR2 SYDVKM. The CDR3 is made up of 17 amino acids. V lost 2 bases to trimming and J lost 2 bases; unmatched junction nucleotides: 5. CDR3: CASSLGLAGGHTDTQYF. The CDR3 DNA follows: TGTGCCAGCAGTTTAGGCCTAGCGGGAGGGCACACAGATACGCAGTATTTT.

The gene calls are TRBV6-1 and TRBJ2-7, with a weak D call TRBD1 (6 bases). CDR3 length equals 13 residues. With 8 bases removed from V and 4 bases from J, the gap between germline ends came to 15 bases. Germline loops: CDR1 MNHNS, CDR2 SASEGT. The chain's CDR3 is CASRTGHRYEQYF. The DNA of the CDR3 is TGTGCCAGCCGGACGGGACACAGGTACGAGCAGTACTTC.

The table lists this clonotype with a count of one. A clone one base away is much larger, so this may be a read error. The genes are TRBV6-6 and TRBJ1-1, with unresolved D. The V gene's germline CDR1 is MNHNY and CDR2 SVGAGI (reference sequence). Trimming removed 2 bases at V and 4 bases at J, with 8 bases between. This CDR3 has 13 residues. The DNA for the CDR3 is TGTGCCAGCAGTTACGTATCCAGCACTGAAGCTTTCTTT. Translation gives CASSYVSSTEAFF.

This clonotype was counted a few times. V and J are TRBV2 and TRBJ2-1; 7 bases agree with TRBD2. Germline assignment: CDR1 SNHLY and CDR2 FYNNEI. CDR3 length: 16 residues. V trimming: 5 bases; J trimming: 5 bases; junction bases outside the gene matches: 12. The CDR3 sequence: CASSHPWAGEDNEQFF. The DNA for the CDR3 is TGTGCCAGCAGTCACCCCTGGGCGGGAGAGGACAATGAGCAGTTCTTC.

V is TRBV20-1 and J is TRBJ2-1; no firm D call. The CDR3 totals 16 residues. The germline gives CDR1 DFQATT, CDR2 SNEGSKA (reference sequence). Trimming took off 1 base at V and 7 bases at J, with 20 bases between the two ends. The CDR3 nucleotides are TGCAGTGCTAGAGTCGTCGCGATGGCCTCGGCAAATGAGCAGTTCTTC. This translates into CSARVVAMASANEQFF.

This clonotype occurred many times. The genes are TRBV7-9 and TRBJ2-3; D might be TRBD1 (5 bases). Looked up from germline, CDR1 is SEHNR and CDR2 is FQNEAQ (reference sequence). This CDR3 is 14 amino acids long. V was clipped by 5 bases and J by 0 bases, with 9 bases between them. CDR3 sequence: CASSPRQSTDTQYF. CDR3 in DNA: TGTGCCAGCAGCCCCCGACAGAGCACAGATACGCAGTATTTT.

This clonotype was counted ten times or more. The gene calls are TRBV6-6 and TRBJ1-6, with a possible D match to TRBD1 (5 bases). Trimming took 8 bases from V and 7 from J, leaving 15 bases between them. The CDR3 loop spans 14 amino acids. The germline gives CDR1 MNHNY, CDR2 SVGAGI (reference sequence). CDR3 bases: TGTGCCAGCTCTACCGGAAGGGGAAATTCACCCCTCCACTTT. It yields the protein CASSTGRGNSPLHF.

CDR3 bases: TGCGCCAGCAGCTTGCGCTGGGGGTCCGACAATGAGCAGTTCTTC. It is translated as CASSLRWGSDNEQFF. The rearrangement links TRBV5-1 to TRBJ2-1; the D gene could be TRBD1 or TRBD2 (5 bases each). This CDR3 region has 15 residues. The germline V gene has CDR1 SGHRS and CDR2 YFSETQ. Trimming stripped 1 base from V and 5 bases from J, with 13 bases between. The entire variable domain, with the rest obtained from reference TRBV5-1 and TRBJ2-1, is as follows: KAGVTQTPRYLIKTRGQQVTLSCSPISGHRSVSWYQQTPGQGLQFLFEYFSETQRNKGNFPGRFSGRQFSNSRSEMNVSTLELGDSALYLCASSLRWGSDNEQFFGPGTRLTVL.

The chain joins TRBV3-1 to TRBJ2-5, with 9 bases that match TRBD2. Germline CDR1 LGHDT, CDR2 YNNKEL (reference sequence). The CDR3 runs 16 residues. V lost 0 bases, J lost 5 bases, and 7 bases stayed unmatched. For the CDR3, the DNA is TGTGCCAGCAGCCAAGATATCAGCGGGGGGCATGAGACCCAGTACTTC. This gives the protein CASSQDISGGHETQYF.

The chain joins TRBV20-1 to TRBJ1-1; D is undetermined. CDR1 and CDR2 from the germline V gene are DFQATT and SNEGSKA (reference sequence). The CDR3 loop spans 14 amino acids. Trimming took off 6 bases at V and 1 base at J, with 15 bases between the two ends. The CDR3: CSANNPGANTEAFF. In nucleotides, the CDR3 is TGCAGTGCAAACAACCCGGGAGCGAACACTGAAGCTTTCTTT.

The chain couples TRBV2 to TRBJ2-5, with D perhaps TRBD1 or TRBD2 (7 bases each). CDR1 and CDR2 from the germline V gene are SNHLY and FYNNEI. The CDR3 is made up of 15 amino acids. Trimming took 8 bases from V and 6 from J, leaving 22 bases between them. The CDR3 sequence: CASGLVGTVMKTQYF. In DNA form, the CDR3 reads TGTGCCAGCGGACTAGTAGGGACAGTTATGAAGACCCAGTACTTC.

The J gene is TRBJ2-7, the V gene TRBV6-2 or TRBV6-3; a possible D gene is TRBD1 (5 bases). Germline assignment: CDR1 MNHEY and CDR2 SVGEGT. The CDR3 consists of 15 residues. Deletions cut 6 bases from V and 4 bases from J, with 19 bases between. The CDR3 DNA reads TGTGCCAGCAGCTCAAACTCCCGGACACCATACGAGCAGTACTTC. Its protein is CASSSNSRTPYEQYF.

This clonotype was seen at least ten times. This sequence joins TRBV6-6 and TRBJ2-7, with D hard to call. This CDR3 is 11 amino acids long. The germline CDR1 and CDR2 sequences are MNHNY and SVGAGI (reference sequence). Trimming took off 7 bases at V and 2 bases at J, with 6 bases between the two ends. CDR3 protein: CASTQAYEQYF. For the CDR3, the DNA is TGTGCCAGCACCCAGGCCTACGAGCAGTACTTC.

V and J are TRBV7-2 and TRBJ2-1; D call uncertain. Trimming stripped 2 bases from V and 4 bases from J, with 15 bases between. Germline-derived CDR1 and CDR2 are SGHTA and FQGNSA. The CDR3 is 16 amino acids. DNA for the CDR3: TGTGCCAGCAGCTTACTCTCGAGTAATATATACAATGAGCAGTTCTTC. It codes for CASSLLSSNIYNEQFF.

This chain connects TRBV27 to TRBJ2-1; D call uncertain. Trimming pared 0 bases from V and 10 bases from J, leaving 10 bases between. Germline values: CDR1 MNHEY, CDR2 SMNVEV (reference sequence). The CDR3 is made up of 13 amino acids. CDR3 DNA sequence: TGTGCCAGCAGTTTATCAGTGGGGTACGAGCAGTTCTTC. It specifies CASSLSVGYEQFF.

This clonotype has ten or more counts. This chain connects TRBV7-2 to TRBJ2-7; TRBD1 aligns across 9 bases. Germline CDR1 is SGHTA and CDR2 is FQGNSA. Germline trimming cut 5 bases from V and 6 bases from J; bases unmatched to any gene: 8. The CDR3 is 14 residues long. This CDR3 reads CASSRDRGVFEQYF. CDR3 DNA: TGTGCCAGCAGCCGCGACAGGGGGGTCTTCGAGCAGTACTTC.

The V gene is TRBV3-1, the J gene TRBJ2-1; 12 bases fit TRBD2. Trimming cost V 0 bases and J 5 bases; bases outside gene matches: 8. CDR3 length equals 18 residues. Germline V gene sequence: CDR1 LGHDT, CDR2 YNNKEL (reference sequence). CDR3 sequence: CASSQDLLAGGLHNEQFF. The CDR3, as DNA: TGTGCCAGCAGCCAAGATCTACTAGCGGGAGGACTCCACAATGAGCAGTTCTTC.